Listed here is a single T cell receptor (beta chain). Deletions cut 8 bases from V and 7 bases from J, with 9 bases between. The CDR3 totals 11 residues. CDR1 is SNHLY, CDR2 FYNNEI, per germline. This sample is part of a study of shared T cell receptors in the human thymus. Method: immunoSEQ multiplex PCR; TCRdb's copy keeps in-frame clones and lacks some. Of roughly 660,000 clones detected, more than 75% appear once; the ten largest clones hold 0.0095% to 0.012%. In addition, the sample was reused for a study of human thymus T cells. That publication notes: All donors were healthy Finnish infants who were undergoing corrective surgery to treat congenital heart defects. Thymic material originated from resections removed in the course of corrective heart surgery. Seemingly biased V and J gene usage marked thymic and blood repertoires.

The V gene is TRBV2, the J gene TRBJ2-1; D may be TRBD2 (7 bases). Sequencing was performed on thymocytes. This receptor was taken from a boy less than two years old with a congenital heart defect. The CDR3 DNA reads as TGTGCCAGCGGGGGGGCGAATGAGCAGTTCTTC. Protein product: CASGGANEQFF. The full variable domain, in which reference TRBV2 and TRBJ2-1 provide the parts outside the CDR3, is EPEVTQTPSHQVTQMGQEVILRCVPISNHLYFYWYRQILGQKVEFLVSFYNNEISEKSEIFDDQFSVERPDGSNFTLKIRSTKLEDSAMYFCASGGANEQFFGPGTRLTVL.